A selection of T cell receptor beta chains follows, all from one sample in a study of blood T cell repertoires in COVID-19. Only in-frame clones appear in the TCRdb table, and some are missing; sequencing was by immunoSEQ multiplex PCR. The sample contains about 170,000 clones, around two thirds of which appear only once. Source material: peripheral blood. These receptors originate from an elderly woman with acute or convalescent COVID-19. The CDR3 runs from the conserved cysteine through the conserved F or W. Fields, in order: V gene, clone size, J gene, D gene, CDR3 protein, CDR3 DNA. The D gene is left open where the match is weak. Some rows have no size entry. The others give once, few or many, or a class for an expanded clone.

V: TRBV14; size: many; J: TRBJ2-1; D: TRBD2; CDR3: CASSLLAGGRNEQFF; DNA: TGTGCCAGCAGCCTTCTAGCGGGAGGGCGTAATGAGCAGTTCTTC
V: TRBV6-6; size: .; J: TRBJ1-4; D: TRBD1; CDR3: CASSSHGTGRNEKLFF; DNA: TGTGCCAGCAGTTCCCATGGGACAGGGAGAAATGAAAAACTGTTTTTT
V: TRBV6-2/TRBV6-3; size: .; J: TRBJ1-1; D: TRBD1; CDR3: CASSLAGGNTEAFF; DNA: TGTGCCAGCAGTTTGGCAGGGGGGAACACTGAAGCTTTCTTT
V: TRBV28; size: .; J: TRBJ1-5; D: .; CDR3: CASSSGQRNQPQHF; DNA: TGTGCCAGCAGTTCAGGACAGCGGAATCAGCCCCAGCATTTT
V: TRBV5-1; size: .; J: TRBJ2-7; D: TRBD2; CDR3: CASSRTGGSPFPEQYF; DNA: TGCGCCAGCAGCCGTACGGGGGGAAGCCCCTTCCCCGAGCAGTACTTC
V: TRBV12-3/TRBV12-4; size: few; J: TRBJ2-7; D: .; CDR3: CASSPSSDEQYF; DNA: TGTGCCAGCAGTCCATCTAGTGACGAGCAGTACTTC
V: TRBV12-3/TRBV12-4; size: .; J: TRBJ1-1; D: .; CDR3: CASSYDSNTEAFF; DNA: TGTGCCAGCAGCTACGACAGTAACACTGAAGCTTTCTTT
V: TRBV19; size: once; J: TRBJ1-1; D: TRBD1; CDR3: CASSSQGAGNTEAFF; DNA: TGTGCCAGTAGTTCTCAGGGGGCCGGGAACACTGAAGCTTTCTTT
V: TRBV5-1; size: .; J: TRBJ2-1; D: .; CDR3: CASSADLYSYNEQFF; DNA: TGCGCCAGCAGCGCGGATCTGTACTCCTACAATGAGCAGTTCTTC
V: TRBV7-3; size: .; J: TRBJ2-3; D: TRBD2; CDR3: CASSSRLADTDTQYF; DNA: TGTGCCAGCAGCTCCCGACTAGCGGACACAGATACGCAGTATTTT
V: TRBV28; size: .; J: TRBJ1-2; D: .; CDR3: CASSLQNSGYTF; DNA: TGTGCCAGCAGTTTACAAAACAGTGGCTACACCTTC
V: TRBV27; size: once; J: TRBJ2-5; D: TRBD1; CDR3: CASSLTDRGRSGETQYF; DNA: TGTGCCAGCAGTTTAACGGACAGGGGAAGGAGCGGAGAGACCCAGTACTTC
V: TRBV18; size: .; J: TRBJ2-7; D: TRBD2; CDR3: CASSPDGSIAGHF; DNA: TGTGCCAGCTCACCCGACGGTTCTATAGCGGGACACTTC
V: TRBV7-6; size: .; J: TRBJ2-5; D: TRBD2; CDR3: CASSSEAGRGETQYF; DNA: TGTGCCAGCAGCTCGGAAGCGGGGAGAGGAGAGACCCAGTACTTC
V: TRBV18; size: few; J: TRBJ1-2; D: .; CDR3: CASSPDGARGYGYTF; DNA: TGTGCCAGCTCACCAGATGGGGCAAGAGGCTATGGCTACACCTTC
V: TRBV20-1; size: .; J: TRBJ1-2; D: TRBD1; CDR3: CSAKQGGGYTF; DNA: TGCAGTGCAAAACAGGGGGGCGGCTACACCTTC
V: TRBV5-4; size: few; J: TRBJ1-4; D: TRBD1; CDR3: CASSLVGQAQEKLFF; DNA: TGTGCCAGCAGCTTGGTTGGACAGGCTCAGGAAAAACTGTTTTTT